This entry lists 17 T cell receptor beta chains sequenced from one sample in a study of read filtering for tumor transcriptome and immune sequencing. Molecular barcoded adaptors covering alpha/delta and beta/gamma chains were used on 400 to 450 ng RNA. One entry per CDR3 protein, called by TCRdb with MiXCR from the reads. The sample includes about 130,000 distinct CDR3 sequences, 10% to 15% of them seen just once. The sequenced material came from a population of CD138-negative cells sorted from bone marrow. Receptors were obtained from a donor aged 40 or over with multiple myeloma.

V gene TRBV20-1 combines with J gene TRBJ2-3, with 14 bases fitting TRBD2. CDR3 length equals 16 residues. Germline V gene lookup returns CDR1 DFQATT and CDR2 SNEGSKA (reference sequence). This CDR3 reads CRGGTSGRASTDTQYF. As DNA, the CDR3 is TGCAGGGGGGGGACTAGCGGGAGAGCTAGCACAGATACGCAGTATTTT.

The rearrangement uses TRBV20-1 and TRBJ2-2; D might be TRBD1 or TRBD2, each matching 5 bases. Trimming pared 4 bases from V and 3 bases from J, leaving 9 bases between. The germline V gene has CDR1 DFQATT and CDR2 SNEGSKA (reference sequence). The CDR3 has 13 amino acids. The CDR3 DNA sequence: TGCAGTGCTACCGGGGCGGACACCGGGGAGCTGTTTTTT. Protein sequence: CSATGADTGELFF.

This clonotype was recorded many times. V is TRBV27 and J is TRBJ2-1, with D uncertain. This CDR3 comprises 15 residues. In germline, CDR1 is MNHEY, CDR2 SMNVEV (reference sequence). The ends were cut back, 3 bases at V and 2 bases at J, with 11 bases in the middle. As DNA, the CDR3 is TGTGCCAGCAGTTTTGGTGGGGTAACCTACAATGAGCAGTTCTTC. Amino acid sequence: CASSFGGVTYNEQFF.

The chain carries TRBV4-1 and TRBJ2-3, with D tentatively TRBD1 or TRBD2 (6 bases each). The germline gives CDR1 MGHRA, CDR2 YSYEKL. Trimming cost V 6 bases and J 4 bases, with 14 bases left between them. This CDR3 is built from 14 residues. CDR3 in amino acids: CASRKGGSADTQYF. DNA for the CDR3: TGCGCCAGCAGGAAGGGGGGCAGCGCAGATACGCAGTATTTT.

The table lists this clonotype with a few counts. The chain employs TRBV6-6 and TRBJ1-5, with 8 bases matching TRBD1. The CDR3 has 16 amino acids. The V and J ends lost 5 bases and 0 bases, in that order; junction bases with no gene match: 6. The V gene's germline CDR1 is MNHNY and CDR2 SVGAGI (reference sequence). CDR3 protein: CASSRGQGYSNQPQHF. The CDR3, as DNA: TGTGCCAGCAGTCGCGGACAGGGTTATAGCAATCAGCCCCAGCATTTT.

The rearrangement uses TRBV12-3 or TRBV12-4 and TRBJ2-4; perhaps TRBD2 as D (6 bases). The CDR3 contains 14 residues. V was shortened by 5 bases and J by 8 bases, with 16 bases between the two germline ends. The chain's CDR3 is CASSGGGGKDIQYF. The CDR3 bases are TGTGCCAGCAGTGGGGGTGGCGGGAAGGACATTCAGTACTTC.

This clonotype was recorded at least ten times. V gene TRBV29-1 combines with J gene TRBJ2-3; D uncertain. Trimming pared 6 bases from V and 3 bases from J, leaving 13 bases between. Per germline, CDR1 SQVTM and CDR2 ANQGSEA. This CDR3 contains 13 residues. The CDR3 loop reads CSVDRTPTDTQYF. In nucleotides, the CDR3 is TGCAGCGTGGATAGAACACCAACAGATACGCAGTATTTT.

Concerning this clonotype itself: It may be a read error: a sequence one base away is much more abundant. V gene TRBV6-1 combines with J gene TRBJ1-2, with D perhaps matching TRBD1 (6 bases). The CDR3 is made up of 15 amino acids. Germline-derived CDR1 and CDR2 are MNHNS and SASEGT. Between the trimmed V and J ends, which lost 4 bases and 3 bases, there was a span of 15 bases. The CDR3, as DNA: TGTGCCAGCAGTGTAGGACAGCTTGAGGACTATGGCTACACCTTC. This translates into CASSVGQLEDYGYTF.

Ten or more counts support this clonotype. The chain couples TRBV7-2 to TRBJ2-3, with D perhaps matching TRBD2 (5 bases). The CDR3 has 13 residues. Germline assignment: CDR1 SGHTA and CDR2 FQGNSA. V lost 5 bases and J 4 bases, leaving 10 bases between the germline ends. The CDR3 DNA is TGTGCCAGCAGCCGAACGGGGTCAGATACGCAGTATTTT. Translating gives CASSRTGSDTQYF.

This clonotype was seen ten or more times. The rearrangement uses TRBV12-3 or TRBV12-4 and TRBJ1-5, with 10 nucleotides matching TRBD1. After removal of 6 bases from V and 5 bases from J, the junction contained 4 bases not matched to a gene. The CDR3 is made up of 14 amino acids. CDR3 region: CASRKTGGDQPQHF. The CDR3 DNA reads TGTGCCAGCAGAAAGACAGGGGGCGATCAGCCCCAGCATTTT.

This clonotype was detected ten times or more. The V and J genes are TRBV13 and TRBJ2-1, with 7 bases that match TRBD1. The CDR3 runs 15 residues. With V trimmed by 5 bases and J by 4 bases, 8 bases remained unmatched. Germline CDR1 PRHDT, CDR2 FYEKMQ (reference sequence). CDR3 loop: CASSDRDRAYNEQFF. Here the CDR3 DNA reads TGTGCCAGCAGCGACCGGGACAGAGCTTACAATGAGCAGTTCTTC.

This clonotype was detected a few times. The rearrangement joins TRBV5-4 to TRBJ2-3, with D perhaps matching TRBD2 (6 bases). The CDR3 length is 16 residues. V lost 3 bases, J lost 1 base, and 15 bases lay in between. Per germline, CDR1 SGHNT and CDR2 YYREEE (reference sequence). CDR3 residues: CASSSQVGGGTDTQYF. The DNA of the CDR3 is TGTGCCAGCAGCTCCCAAGTGGGGGGAGGCACAGATACGCAGTATTTT.

This clonotype was seen many times. The rearrangement links TRBV7-9 to TRBJ2-1; 10 bases match TRBD2. V lost 5 bases, J lost 9 bases, and 10 bases stayed unmatched. The CDR3 consists of 15 residues. CDR1 and CDR2 from the germline V gene are SEHNR and FQNEAQ (reference sequence). The chain's CDR3 is CASSQSGRGGGEQFF. The CDR3 coding sequence is TGTGCCAGCAGCCAAAGCGGGAGGGGAGGAGGTGAGCAGTTCTTC.

This sequence joins TRBV6-5 and TRBJ1-3; D gene uncertain. The CDR3 sequence is 15 residues long. The germline CDR1 and CDR2 sequences are MNHEY and SVGAGI. V was clipped by 2 bases and J by 7 bases, with 15 bases between them. CDR3 nucleotide sequence: TGTGCCAGCAGTTACCTGGGCCCCGGGAGGAACACCATATATTTT. It is translated as CASSYLGPGRNTIYF.

This clonotype was seen a few times. Possible read error: a much larger clone is one base away. The V gene is TRBV2, the J gene TRBJ2-7; no firm D call. Germline values: CDR1 SNHLY, CDR2 FYNNEI. The germline V and J ends were trimmed by 4 bases and 5 bases, with 6 bases remaining between them. The CDR3 is 11 residues long. The CDR3 bases are TGTGCCAGCAGTGCTGGCCACGAGCAGTACTTC. Translation: CASSAGHEQYF.

This clonotype was seen ten or more times. The chain carries TRBV10-3 and TRBJ2-3; TRBD1 agrees at 8 bases. Germline CDR1 is ENHRY and CDR2 is SYGVKD. CDR3 size: 14 residues. J was trimmed by 9 bases and V by 6 bases; bases with no gene match: 11. CDR3 sequence (DNA): TGTGCCATCAGCGAGCAACAGGGGGTGTTGACGCAGTATTTT. It translates to CAISEQQGVLTQYF.

This clonotype showed up just a few times. The V call is TRBV5-1, the J call TRBJ2-5; 9 positions match TRBD1. Germline CDR1 is SGHRS and CDR2 is YFSETQ. With 0 bases clipped from V and 4 bases from J, the junction kept 1 base outside the gene matches. The CDR3 extends over 14 amino acids. CDR3 sequence: CASSLGTGAETQYF. CDR3 DNA sequence: TGCGCCAGCAGCTTGGGGACAGGGGCAGAGACCCAGTACTTC. Full variable domain (rest looked up from reference TRBV5-1 and TRBJ2-5): KAGVTQTPRYLIKTRGQQVTLSCSPISGHRSVSWYQQTPGQGLQFLFEYFSETQRNKGNFPGRFSGRQFSNSRSEMNVSTLELGDSALYLCASSLGTGAETQYFGPGTRLLVL.